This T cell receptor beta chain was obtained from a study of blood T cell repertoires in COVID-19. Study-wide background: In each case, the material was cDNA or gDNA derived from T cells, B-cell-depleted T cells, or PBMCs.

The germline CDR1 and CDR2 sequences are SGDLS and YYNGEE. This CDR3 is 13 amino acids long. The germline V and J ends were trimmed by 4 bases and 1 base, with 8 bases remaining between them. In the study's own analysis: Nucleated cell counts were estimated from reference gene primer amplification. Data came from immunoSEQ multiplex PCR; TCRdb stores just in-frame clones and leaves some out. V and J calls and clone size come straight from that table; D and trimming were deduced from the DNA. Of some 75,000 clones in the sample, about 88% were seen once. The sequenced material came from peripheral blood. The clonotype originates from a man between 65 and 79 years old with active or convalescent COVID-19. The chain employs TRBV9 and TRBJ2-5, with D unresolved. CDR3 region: CASSLSGQETQYF. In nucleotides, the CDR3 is TGTGCCAGCAGCCTATCGGGCCAAGAGACCCAGTACTTC.